Detailed here is one T cell receptor beta chain. No antigen is known for it. Prepared TCR beta cDNA libraries contained unique molecular identifiers. T cells numbering about 0.95 to 10 million yielded a few hundred thousand cDNA molecules. TCRdb reprocessed the PCR reads via MiXCR and lists one record per CDR3 protein. The table lists about 810,000 distinct CDR3 sequences, approximately 53% of them singletons. The data were taken from a study of post-analysis software for immune sequencing data. Study observations and caveats: Patients used about five TRBV segments, including TRBV5-6, TRBV5-1 and TRBV20-1, more often than controls.

The V and J ends lost 0 bases and 0 bases respectively, with 9 bases between them. Looked up from germline, CDR1 is SGHRS and CDR2 is YFSETQ. The CDR3 consists of 15 residues. This clonotype was sampled from a girl under 18 with multiple sclerosis. The sample taken for sequencing was blood. This chain connects TRBV5-1 to TRBJ1-1; no firm D call. The CDR3 here is CASSLGVGMNTEAFF. The DNA for the CDR3 is TGCGCCAGCAGCTTGGGAGTGGGGATGAACACTGAAGCTTTCTTT.